This paragraph reports one T cell receptor beta chain. Its cognate antigen has yet to be identified. One end of the junction varies from germline; a read error may be responsible. The data originate from a study of control samples from healthy donors and cancer patients (dated by TCRdb to 2020 to 2022). The library was prepared using the immunoSEQ multiplex PCR assay. Drawn from immuneACCESS, this table holds only the in-frame rearrangements with V and J called that TCRdb kept. Clones are partly lost; checked studies trace under half to an unresolved V gene and leave the rest unexplained. This sample lists 70,000 to 95,000 clones; 90% to 95% were detected once. The top ten hold around 0.92% of the sample. Sequenced input: blood. This sequence originates from a woman aged 25 to 45 in good health.

The CDR3 in this case is CASSVGVTHTGQGSDGVGDTEAFF. In nucleotide form, the sequence is TGTGCCAGCAGCGTAGGAGTAACCCACACCGGACAGGGAAGTGATGGGGTCGGAGACACTGAAGCTTTCTTT. The chain is encoded by TRBV13 joined to TRBJ1-1; TRBD1 aligns with 8 central bases. The CDR3 contains 24 residues, cysteine and phenylalanine counted. Left in the record is the CDR3 DNA by itself, 72 bases read in frame from the first base. Looking up the germline V gene (reference sequence) yields CDR1 PRHDT and CDR2 FYEKMQ.